A selection of T cell receptor beta chains follows, all from one sample in a study of T-cell memory formation after mild COVID-19. TCRdb analysed the 5' RACE reads with MiXCR anew, one entry per CDR3 protein. The sample shows approximately 180,000 distinct CDR3 sequences, about a sixth of them seen only once. The sample consisted of PBMCs or a T cell subset sorted from them (not recorded which). These receptors came from an adult woman who had mild COVID-19 (a few samples of this study predate the infection). Cell type and time point are not known. Both conserved end residues are part of each CDR3. The D gene is left open where the match is weak. For some rows the clone size is stated as once, few or many, or as a class when expanded; others skip it.

V gene: TRBV5-1; J gene: TRBJ2-1; clone size: NA; D gene: NA; CDR3 protein: CASSQDTRLYEQFF; CDR3 DNA: TGCGCCAGCAGTCAGGACACTCGTCTGTATGAGCAGTTCTTC
V gene: TRBV30; J gene: TRBJ1-1; clone size: few; D gene: TRBD1; CDR3 protein: CAFHGTDKPEAFF; CDR3 DNA: TGTGCCTTTCACGGGACAGACAAACCTGAAGCTTTCTTT
V gene: TRBV30; J gene: TRBJ2-7; clone size: few; D gene: NA; CDR3 protein: CAWSANYEQYF; CDR3 DNA: TGTGCCTGGAGTGCGAACTACGAGCAGTACTTC
V gene: TRBV29-1; J gene: TRBJ1-1; clone size: few; D gene: NA; CDR3 protein: CSVGATEAFF; CDR3 DNA: TGCAGCGTTGGTGCCACTGAAGCTTTCTTT
V gene: TRBV20-1; J gene: TRBJ2-5; clone size: NA; D gene: NA; CDR3 protein: CSQRRALRGPTQYF; CDR3 DNA: TGCAGTCAAAGAAGGGCGCTCCGGGGTCCGACCCAGTACTTC
V gene: TRBV6-2/TRBV6-3; J gene: TRBJ2-7; clone size: NA; D gene: NA; CDR3 protein: CASRGHRALGEQYF; CDR3 DNA: TGTGCCAGCAGAGGTCACAGGGCCTTGGGAGAGCAGTACTTC
V gene: TRBV10-3; J gene: TRBJ1-2; clone size: few; D gene: NA; CDR3 protein: CAISFEGGNGYTF; CDR3 DNA: TGTGCCATCAGTTTCGAGGGTGGCAATGGCTACACCTTC
V gene: TRBV7-2; J gene: TRBJ2-2; clone size: many; D gene: NA; CDR3 protein: CASSLVLNTGELFF; CDR3 DNA: TGTGCCAGCAGCTTAGTACTCAACACCGGGGAGCTGTTTTTT
V gene: TRBV29-1; J gene: TRBJ2-3; clone size: NA; D gene: TRBD2; CDR3 protein: CSARLARGTDTQYF; CDR3 DNA: TGCAGCGCTAGACTAGCGAGGGGCACAGATACGCAGTATTTT
V gene: TRBV5-1; J gene: TRBJ2-1; clone size: NA; D gene: NA; CDR3 protein: CASGRGSGEQFF; CDR3 DNA: TGCGCCAGCGGCCGGGGATCTGGTGAGCAGTTCTTC
V gene: TRBV9; J gene: TRBJ1-2; clone size: once; D gene: TRBD1; CDR3 protein: CASNRDRGDYGYTF; CDR3 DNA: TGTGCCAGCAACCGGGACAGGGGTGACTATGGCTACACCTTC
V gene: TRBV15; J gene: TRBJ2-7; clone size: few; D gene: TRBD2; CDR3 protein: CATSRDRTSGSYEQYF; CDR3 DNA: TGTGCCACCAGCAGAGACCGGACTAGCGGCTCCTACGAGCAGTACTTC
V gene: TRBV6-6; J gene: TRBJ2-1; clone size: NA; D gene: NA; CDR3 protein: CASSEQGNNEQFF; CDR3 DNA: TGTGCCAGCAGTGAGCAGGGAAACAATGAGCAGTTCTTC
V gene: TRBV5-1; J gene: TRBJ2-1; clone size: few; D gene: TRBD2; CDR3 protein: CASSRGGANEQFF; CDR3 DNA: TGCGCCAGCAGCCGCGGGGGGGCGAATGAGCAGTTCTTC
V gene: TRBV7-9; J gene: TRBJ2-5; clone size: many; D gene: NA; CDR3 protein: CASSLPGGTRETQYF; CDR3 DNA: TGTGCCAGCAGCTTACCCGGCGGGACAAGAGAGACCCAGTACTTC
V gene: TRBV5-1; J gene: TRBJ2-2; clone size: many; D gene: NA; CDR3 protein: CASSLGIASSLLPGELFF; CDR3 DNA: TGCGCCAGCAGCTTGGGAATAGCCTCTAGTCTATTACCCGGGGAGCTGTTTTTT
V gene: TRBV6-6; J gene: TRBJ2-3; clone size: few; D gene: NA; CDR3 protein: CASSYGPSRDSQYF; CDR3 DNA: TGTGCCAGCAGTTACGGCCCTTCACGGGATTCGCAGTATTTT
V gene: TRBV11-3; J gene: TRBJ2-3; clone size: NA; D gene: NA; CDR3 protein: CASSNPLLDGGSTDTQYF; CDR3 DNA: TGTGCCAGCAGCAACCCCCTCTTGGACGGAGGGAGCACAGATACGCAGTATTTT
V gene: TRBV20-1; J gene: TRBJ2-1; clone size: few; D gene: NA; CDR3 protein: CSVREAGAPHNEQFF; CDR3 DNA: TGCAGTGTTCGAGAGGCAGGGGCCCCACACAATGAGCAGTTCTTC
V gene: TRBV5-1; J gene: TRBJ2-3; clone size: few; D gene: NA; CDR3 protein: CASSLVYLAHTDTQYF; CDR3 DNA: TGCGCCAGCAGCTTGGTGTATCTAGCCCACACAGATACGCAGTATTTT
V gene: TRBV11-2; J gene: TRBJ2-1; clone size: few; D gene: NA; CDR3 protein: CASSLLGATSSYNEQFF; CDR3 DNA: TGTGCCAGCAGCTTGCTGGGGGCGACAAGCTCCTACAATGAGCAGTTCTTC
V gene: TRBV5-1; J gene: TRBJ2-3; clone size: NA; D gene: TRBD2; CDR3 protein: CASSLSAGGFLGADTQYF; CDR3 DNA: TGCGCCAGCAGCTTAAGCGCGGGGGGCTTCCTCGGGGCAGATACGCAGTATTTT
V gene: TRBV14; J gene: TRBJ2-2; clone size: NA; D gene: NA; CDR3 protein: CASSQFRNTGELFF; CDR3 DNA: TGTGCCAGCAGCCAATTCAGGAACACCGGGGAGCTGTTTTTT
V gene: TRBV6-5; J gene: TRBJ1-4; clone size: few; D gene: NA; CDR3 protein: CASSLQGNEKLFF; CDR3 DNA: TGTGCCAGCAGTTTACAGGGTAATGAAAAACTGTTTTTT
V gene: TRBV5-1; J gene: TRBJ1-4; clone size: NA; D gene: TRBD1; CDR3 protein: CASSLDRGENEKLFF; CDR3 DNA: TGCGCCAGCAGCTTGGACAGGGGGGAGAATGAAAAACTGTTTTTT
V gene: TRBV7-2; J gene: TRBJ1-2; clone size: NA; D gene: NA; CDR3 protein: CASSLNGQYNGYTF; CDR3 DNA: TGTGCCAGCAGCTTAAACGGACAGTATAATGGCTACACCTTC
V gene: TRBV5-1; J gene: TRBJ2-7; clone size: few; D gene: NA; CDR3 protein: CASSLQGISYEQYF; CDR3 DNA: TGCGCCAGCAGCTTGCAGGGGATCTCCTACGAGCAGTACTTC
V gene: TRBV12-3/TRBV12-4; J gene: TRBJ2-7; clone size: NA; D gene: NA; CDR3 protein: CASSLNSIYEQYF; CDR3 DNA: TGTGCCAGCAGTTTAAACAGTATCTACGAGCAGTACTTC
V gene: TRBV12-3/TRBV12-4; J gene: TRBJ2-5; clone size: NA; D gene: TRBD1; CDR3 protein: CASSFTGTGETQYF; CDR3 DNA: TGTGCCAGCAGTTTCACTGGGACAGGAGAGACCCAGTACTTC
V gene: TRBV5-1; J gene: TRBJ2-5; clone size: NA; D gene: TRBD2; CDR3 protein: CASSLGGSSGGQETQYF; CDR3 DNA: TGCGCCAGCAGCCTCGGGGGGTCTAGCGGGGGACAAGAGACCCAGTACTTC
V gene: TRBV7-8; J gene: TRBJ2-5; clone size: few; D gene: NA; CDR3 protein: CASSPGTFPQETQYF; CDR3 DNA: TGTGCCAGCAGCCCGGGGACTTTTCCCCAAGAGACCCAGTACTTC
V gene: TRBV4-1; J gene: TRBJ1-4; clone size: few; D gene: NA; CDR3 protein: CASSQDPSDTRGEKLFF; CDR3 DNA: TGCGCCAGCAGCCAAGATCCCTCGGACACAAGGGGGGAAAAACTGTTTTTT
V gene: TRBV6-5; J gene: TRBJ1-2; clone size: NA; D gene: TRBD1; CDR3 protein: CASSLQGAASYGYTF; CDR3 DNA: TGTGCCAGCAGCTTACAGGGGGCGGCTTCCTATGGCTACACCTTC
V gene: TRBV20-1; J gene: TRBJ2-3; clone size: few; D gene: TRBD2; CDR3 protein: CSASRLAGDTTDTQYF; CDR3 DNA: TGCAGTGCTTCCCGACTAGCGGGGGATACCACAGATACGCAGTATTTT
V gene: TRBV20-1; J gene: TRBJ2-3; clone size: few; D gene: NA; CDR3 protein: CSAREDNTDTQYF; CDR3 DNA: TGCAGTGCTAGAGAGGACAACACAGATACGCAGTATTTT
V gene: TRBV15; J gene: TRBJ2-3; clone size: NA; D gene: TRBD1; CDR3 protein: CATSRGQGDTDTQYF; CDR3 DNA: TGTGCCACCAGCAGAGGACAGGGGGACACAGATACGCAGTATTTT
V gene: TRBV12-3/TRBV12-4; J gene: TRBJ2-1; clone size: NA; D gene: NA; CDR3 protein: CASSFLSSFAGLRDEQFF; CDR3 DNA: TGTGCCAGCAGTTTTCTGTCCTCTTTTGCGGGCCTTAGGGATGAGCAGTTCTTC
V gene: TRBV20-1; J gene: TRBJ1-1; clone size: NA; D gene: TRBD1; CDR3 protein: CSARYFRGLNTEAFF; CDR3 DNA: TGCAGTGCTAGGTACTTCAGGGGGTTGAACACTGAAGCTTTCTTT
V gene: TRBV6-1; J gene: TRBJ2-7; clone size: few; D gene: NA; CDR3 protein: CASRANSDYEQYF; CDR3 DNA: TGTGCCAGCAGGGCGAACTCTGACTACGAGCAGTACTTC
V gene: TRBV3-1; J gene: TRBJ2-4; clone size: NA; D gene: TRBD2; CDR3 protein: CASSLTGGGAKNIQYF; CDR3 DNA: TGTGCCAGCAGTCTTACGGGAGGGGGAGCCAAAAACATTCAGTACTTC
V gene: TRBV7-3; J gene: TRBJ2-7; clone size: NA; D gene: TRBD2; CDR3 protein: CASSRLTSSNEQYF; CDR3 DNA: TGTGCCAGCAGCCGCCTGACTAGCTCCAACGAGCAGTACTTC
V gene: TRBV11-2; J gene: TRBJ2-7; clone size: NA; D gene: NA; CDR3 protein: CASSSRAQGGEQYF; CDR3 DNA: TGTGCCAGCAGCTCCCGGGCGCAGGGCGGCGAGCAGTACTTC
V gene: TRBV5-5; J gene: TRBJ2-5; clone size: NA; D gene: TRBD2; CDR3 protein: CASSLTSGSQETQYF; CDR3 DNA: TGTGCCAGCAGCTTGACTAGCGGGAGCCAAGAGACCCAGTACTTC
V gene: TRBV24-1; J gene: TRBJ2-1; clone size: many; D gene: NA; CDR3 protein: CATSVGGSYNEQFF; CDR3 DNA: TGTGCCACCAGTGTCGGTGGTAGCTACAATGAGCAGTTCTTC
V gene: TRBV7-9; J gene: TRBJ2-7; clone size: few; D gene: TRBD2; CDR3 protein: CASSSTSGIYEQYF; CDR3 DNA: TGTGCCAGCAGCTCGACTAGCGGGATATACGAGCAGTACTTC
V gene: TRBV20-1; J gene: TRBJ1-6; clone size: NA; D gene: NA; CDR3 protein: CSARARQNSPLHF; CDR3 DNA: TGCAGTGCTAGAGCCCGACAGAATTCACCCCTCCACTTT
V gene: TRBV10-3; J gene: TRBJ1-1; clone size: NA; D gene: TRBD1; CDR3 protein: CAITPGQESNTEAFF; CDR3 DNA: TGTGCCATCACCCCCGGACAGGAGTCGAACACTGAAGCTTTCTTT
V gene: TRBV2; J gene: TRBJ2-2; clone size: NA; D gene: NA; CDR3 protein: CASSPAYAGTGELFF; CDR3 DNA: TGTGCCAGCAGCCCCGCTTATGCGGGGACCGGGGAGCTGTTTTTT
V gene: TRBV4-3; J gene: TRBJ2-1; clone size: few; D gene: NA; CDR3 protein: CASSQDYALGNQGEQFF; CDR3 DNA: TGCGCCAGCAGCCAAGATTACGCCTTGGGCAACCAAGGGGAGCAGTTCTTC
V gene: TRBV5-1; J gene: TRBJ1-2; clone size: NA; D gene: NA; CDR3 protein: CASSPRGDGYGYTF; CDR3 DNA: TGCGCCAGCAGCCCCCGGGGGGACGGCTATGGCTACACCTTC
V gene: TRBV20-1; J gene: TRBJ1-2; clone size: NA; D gene: NA; CDR3 protein: CSASGTWGRGYTF; CDR3 DNA: TGCAGTGCTAGTGGGACATGGGGACGAGGCTACACCTTC